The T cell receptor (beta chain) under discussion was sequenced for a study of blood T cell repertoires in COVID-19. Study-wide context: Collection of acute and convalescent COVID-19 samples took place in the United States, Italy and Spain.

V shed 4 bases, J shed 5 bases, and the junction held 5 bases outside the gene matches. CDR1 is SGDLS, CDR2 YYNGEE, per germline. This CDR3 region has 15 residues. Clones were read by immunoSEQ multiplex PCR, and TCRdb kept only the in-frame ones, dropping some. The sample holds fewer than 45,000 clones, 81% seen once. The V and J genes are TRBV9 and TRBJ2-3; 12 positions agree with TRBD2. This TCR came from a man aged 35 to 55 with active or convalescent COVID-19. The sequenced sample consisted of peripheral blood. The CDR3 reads CASSLAGGLVDTQYF. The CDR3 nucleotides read TGTGCCAGCAGCCTAGCGGGGGGGCTGGTAGATACGCAGTATTTT. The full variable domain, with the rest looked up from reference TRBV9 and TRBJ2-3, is DSGVTQTPKHLITATGQRVTLRCSPRSGDLSVYWYQQSLDQGLQFLIQYYNGEERAKGNILERFSAQQFPDLHSELNLSSLELGDSALYFCASSLAGGLVDTQYFGPGTRLTVL.